This T cell receptor (beta chain) originates from a study of vaccination effects on CD4 cells after COVID-19. Study-level points and caveats: Early timepoints after infection were absent, and convalescent patients were few in the study.

In germline, CDR1 is SQVTM, CDR2 ANQGSEA. With 3 bases removed from V and 4 bases from J, the gap between germline ends came to 13 bases. The CDR3 consists of 14 residues. About this clone: Its antigen is still unknown.

Prior to sequencing, the ViraFEST assay stimulated PBMC with viral peptide pools, which expanded the antigen-specific CD4+ T cells. CD4+ T cells were isolated after around 9 days of culture. Nucleocapsid antibodies were negative in the vaccine recipients, who had never had SARS-CoV-2 infection. This table comes from immunoSEQ multiplex PCR, and its TCRdb copy is limited to in-frame clones, with some not included. The sample lists 70,000 to 75,000 clones, roughly 78% occurring once. The sequences come from CD4+ T cells from PBMCs cultured with HCoV-OC43 spike peptides, collected before COVID-19 vaccination. Subset in this sample: HCoV-OC43 spike overlapping peptide pool stimulation. The rearrangement uses TRBV29-1 and TRBJ1-3, with D unresolved. This TCR was recovered from a human donor who received a COVID-19 vaccine. CDR3 residues: CSVDGASGGNTIYF. The DNA for the CDR3 is TGCAGCGTTGATGGCGCCTCGGGGGGAAACACCATATATTTT.